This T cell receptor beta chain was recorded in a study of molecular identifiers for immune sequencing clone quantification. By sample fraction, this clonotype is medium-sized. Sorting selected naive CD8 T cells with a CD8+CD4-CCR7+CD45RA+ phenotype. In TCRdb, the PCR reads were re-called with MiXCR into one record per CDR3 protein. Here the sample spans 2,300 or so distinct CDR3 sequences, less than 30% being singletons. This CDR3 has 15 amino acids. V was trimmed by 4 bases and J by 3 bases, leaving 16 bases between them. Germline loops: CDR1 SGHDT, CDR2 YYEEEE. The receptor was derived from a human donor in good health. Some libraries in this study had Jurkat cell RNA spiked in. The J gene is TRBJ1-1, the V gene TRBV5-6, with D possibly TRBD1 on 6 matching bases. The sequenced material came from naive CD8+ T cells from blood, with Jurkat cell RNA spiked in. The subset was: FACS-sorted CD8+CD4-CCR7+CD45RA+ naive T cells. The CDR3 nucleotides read TGTGCCAGCAGCCCAGGGGCGGCCGGGTACACTGAAGCTTTCTTT. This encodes CASSPGAAGYTEAFF.